This TCR beta chain comes out of a study of control samples from healthy donors and cancer patients. TCRdb's table, derived via immunoSEQ multiplex PCR, lists solely in-frame clones and lacks some. The table includes 150,000 to 200,000 clones, around 90% detected once. This CDR3 comprises 12 residues. V lost 8 bases, J lost 7 bases, and 15 bases lay in between. Looked up from germline, CDR1 is GTSNPN and CDR2 is SVGIG (reference sequence). The sequence was obtained from a woman in her 50s in good health. The V and J genes are TRBV30 and TRBJ2-1; the D gene is possibly TRBD2 (7 bases). Sequencing was carried out using blood. The CDR3 protein is CAGSRGGNEQFF. CDR3 coding DNA: TGTGCCGGATCGAGGGGGGGTAATGAGCAGTTCTTC.